A selection of T cell receptor beta chains follows, all from one sample in a study of Graves' ophthalmopathy and Graves' hyperthyroidism. MiXCR, applied by TCRdb to the multiplex PCR reads, yields one record per CDR3 protein. Here the sample spans approximately 210,000 distinct CDR3 sequences, 25% to 30% being singletons. Sequencing used peripheral blood. The origin of the receptors is a man over 45 with Graves' ophthalmopathy. Each CDR3 is given with its conserved first and last residue. A D gene is named only where the DNA matches it firmly. Clone size is given for some rows only: seen once, a few or many times, or a class if the clone is expanded.

j_call v_call clone_size d_call cdr3_aa cdr3_nt
TRBJ2-7 TRBV6-1 . TRBD2 CAVRTSGGSYEQYF TGTGCCGTAAGGACTAGCGGGGGATCCTACGAGCAGTACTTC
TRBJ1-5 TRBV19 . TRBD1 CASSKEKGANQPQHF TGTGCCAGTAGTAAGGAAAAGGGGGCGAATCAGCCCCAGCATTTT
TRBJ2-6 TRBV2 . . CASSGTRRNVLTF TGTGCCAGCAGTGGGACCCGGAGAAACGTCCTGACTTTC
TRBJ2-7 TRBV6-2/TRBV6-3 many TRBD1 CARKDRGYEQYF TGTGCCAGAAAGGACAGGGGTTACGAGCAGTACTTC
TRBJ1-5 TRBV11-2 many . CASSYISNQPQHF TGTGCCAGCAGCTATATAAGCAATCAGCCCCAGCATTTT
TRBJ1-5 TRBV4-1 many . CASSQEGDQPQHF TGCGCCAGCAGCCAAGAAGGGGATCAGCCCCAGCATTTT
TRBJ2-7 TRBV6-2/TRBV6-3 many . CASSPAGRDEQYF TGTGCCAGCAGCCCGGCGGGCCGGGACGAGCAGTACTTC
TRBJ2-7 TRBV5-6 many TRBD2 CASSLVSGRPSSYEQYF TGTGCCAGCAGCTTGGTTAGCGGGAGGCCCTCCTCCTACGAGCAGTACTTC
TRBJ1-2 TRBV27 many TRBD1 CASSPTGGKFNGYTF TGTGCCAGCAGTCCGACAGGGGGCAAGTTTAATGGCTACACCTTC
TRBJ1-2 TRBV28 many . CASSLFSGRYGYTF TGTGCCAGCAGTTTATTTTCAGGGCGCTATGGCTACACCTTC